The TCR beta chain described here comes from a study of T cell changes during pregnancy in multiple sclerosis. This CDR3 is 11 amino acids long. CDR1 and CDR2 (germline): MDHEN, SYDVKM. V lost 7 bases, J lost 10 bases, and 4 bases stayed unmatched. Generated by immunoSEQ multiplex PCR, the TCRdb table keeps only in-frame clones and is missing some. The repertoire has some 60,000 clones, about 89% of them found once; the top ten carry about 1.8%. The V call is TRBV28, the J call TRBJ2-1; 7 nucleotides align to TRBD2. This material consisted of peripheral blood, taken after pregnancy. This TCR derives from a female donor with multiple sclerosis, enrolled in a pregnancy study. CDR3 in DNA: TGTGCCAGCATGGGGGGGAGGGAGCAGTTCTTC. It is translated as CASMGGREQFF.